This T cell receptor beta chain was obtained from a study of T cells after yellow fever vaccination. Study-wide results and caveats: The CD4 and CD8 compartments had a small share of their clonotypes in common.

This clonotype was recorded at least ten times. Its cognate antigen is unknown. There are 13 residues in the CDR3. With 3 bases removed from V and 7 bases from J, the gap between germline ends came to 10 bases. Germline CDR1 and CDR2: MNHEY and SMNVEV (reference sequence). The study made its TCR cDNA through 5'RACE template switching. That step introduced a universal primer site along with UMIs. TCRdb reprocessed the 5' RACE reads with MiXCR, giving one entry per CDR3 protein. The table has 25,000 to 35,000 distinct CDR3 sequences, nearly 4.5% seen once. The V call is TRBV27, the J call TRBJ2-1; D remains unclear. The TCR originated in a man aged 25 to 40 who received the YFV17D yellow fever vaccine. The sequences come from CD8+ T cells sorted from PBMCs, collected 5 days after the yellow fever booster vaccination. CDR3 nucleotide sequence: TGTGCCAGCAGTTTTTCACCCTGGAATGAGCAGTTCTTC. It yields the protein CASSFSPWNEQFF.